This entry concerns a single TCR beta chain. The antigen is unknown. The PCR made use of 60 Vbeta and 13 Jbeta primers. TCRdb keeps only in-frame clones here, not all; method: immunoSEQ multiplex PCR. The sample lists over 150,000 clones; 74% were seen once. This CDR3 has 13 amino acids. V gave up 5 bases and J gave up 1 base, with 8 bases separating them. Germline V CDR1 and CDR2: MRHNA, SNTAGT. These data are taken from a study of cytomegalovirus exposure and HLA in healthy donors. Study-level results: CMV antigen specificity was confirmed in vitro for a few CMV-associated chains.

The rearrangement links TRBV6-4 to TRBJ1-1; D not resolved. The source material was PBMCs. The source is a woman in her twenties or thirties in good health and CMV-seropositive. CDR3 residues: CASSRRGNTEAFF. The DNA for the CDR3 is TGTGCCAGCAGTCGGCGAGGGAACACTGAAGCTTTCTTT.